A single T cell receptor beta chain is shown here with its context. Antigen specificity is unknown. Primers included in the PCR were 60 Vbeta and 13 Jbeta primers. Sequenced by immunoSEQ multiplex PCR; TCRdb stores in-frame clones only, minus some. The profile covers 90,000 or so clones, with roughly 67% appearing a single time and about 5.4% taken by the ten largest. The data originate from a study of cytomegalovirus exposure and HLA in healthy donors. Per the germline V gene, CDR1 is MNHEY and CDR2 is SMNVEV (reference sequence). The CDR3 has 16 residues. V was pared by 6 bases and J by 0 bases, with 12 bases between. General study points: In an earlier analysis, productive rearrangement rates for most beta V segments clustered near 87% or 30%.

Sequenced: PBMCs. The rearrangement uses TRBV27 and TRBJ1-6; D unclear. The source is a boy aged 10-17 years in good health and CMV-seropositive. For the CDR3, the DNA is TGTGCCAGCAGGCCGACTTATAGCTCCTATAATTCACCCCTCCACTTT. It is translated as CASRPTYSSYNSPLHF.